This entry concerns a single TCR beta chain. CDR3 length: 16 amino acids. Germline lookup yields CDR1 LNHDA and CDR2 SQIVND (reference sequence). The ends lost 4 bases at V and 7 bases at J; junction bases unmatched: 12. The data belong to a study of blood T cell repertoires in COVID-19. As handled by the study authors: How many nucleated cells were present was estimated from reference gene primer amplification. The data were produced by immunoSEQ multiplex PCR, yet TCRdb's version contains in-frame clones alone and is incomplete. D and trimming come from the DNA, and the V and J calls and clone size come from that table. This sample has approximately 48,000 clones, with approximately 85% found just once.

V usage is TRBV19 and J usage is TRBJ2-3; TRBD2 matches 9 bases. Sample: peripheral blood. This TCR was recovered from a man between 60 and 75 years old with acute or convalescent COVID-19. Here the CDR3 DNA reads TGTGCCAGTAGTACCCGTAGTAGCGGGAGTGCCAATACGCAGTATTTT. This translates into CASSTRSSGSANTQYF.